This T cell receptor beta chain was sequenced for a study of blood T cell repertoires in COVID-19. Across the whole study: Whether acute or convalescent, the COVID-19 samples came from the United States, Italy and Spain. T cells, B-cell-depleted T cells, or PBMCs provided the cDNA or gDNA that served as material.

In the original workflow: How many nucleated cells were present was estimated from reference gene primer amplification. The assay was immunoSEQ multiplex PCR, and TCRdb's table has in-frame clones only and misses some. V and J calls and clone size are given by that table; D and trimming were obtained from the DNA. The table shows under 200,000 clones, with approximately 91% occurring only once. V dropped 3 bases and J dropped 4 bases, with 14 bases sitting between them. The CDR3 covers 15 residues. In germline, CDR1 is SNHLY, CDR2 FYNNEI. The sequencing input was peripheral blood. The TCR sequence derives from a man younger than 35 with acute or convalescent COVID-19. The chain is built from TRBV2 and TRBJ2-3; D is undetermined. DNA for the CDR3: TGTGCCAGCAGTGATCAGGTGATAGGTGCAGATACGCAGTATTTT. Encoded protein: CASSDQVIGADTQYF.